This TCR beta chain was identified in a study of T cells in localized non-small cell lung cancer. Produced via immunoSEQ multiplex PCR; TCRdb's table is partial and in-frame only. The data contain 20,000 to 25,000 clones, around 88% of them singletons. Study-wide results and limits: Adjacent lung exhibited a median of about 57 among the 100 most abundant tumor clones.

Remarks on this clone: The antigen remains unidentified.

CDR1 is SGHTA, CDR2 FQGNSA, per germline. The CDR3 totals 13 residues. The trim removed 8 bases at V and 2 bases at J, leaving 3 bases unmatched. This receptor was obtained from a woman aged 35 to 70 with stage III lung adenocarcinoma. The rearrangement joins TRBV7-2 to TRBJ1-5, with 7 positions matching TRBD1. The input for sequencing was peripheral blood mononuclear cells, taken before any cancer treatment. CDR3 region: CASAGQGNQPQHF. The CDR3 DNA reads TGTGCCAGCGCCGGACAGGGCAATCAGCCCCAGCATTTT. The whole variable domain, filled in from reference TRBV7-2 and TRBJ1-5, reads GAGVSQSPSNKVTEKGKDVELRCDPISGHTALYWYRQSLGQGLEFLIYFQGNSAPDKSGLPSDRFSAERTGGSVSTLTIQRTQQEDSAVYLCASAGQGNQPQHFGDGTRLSIL.